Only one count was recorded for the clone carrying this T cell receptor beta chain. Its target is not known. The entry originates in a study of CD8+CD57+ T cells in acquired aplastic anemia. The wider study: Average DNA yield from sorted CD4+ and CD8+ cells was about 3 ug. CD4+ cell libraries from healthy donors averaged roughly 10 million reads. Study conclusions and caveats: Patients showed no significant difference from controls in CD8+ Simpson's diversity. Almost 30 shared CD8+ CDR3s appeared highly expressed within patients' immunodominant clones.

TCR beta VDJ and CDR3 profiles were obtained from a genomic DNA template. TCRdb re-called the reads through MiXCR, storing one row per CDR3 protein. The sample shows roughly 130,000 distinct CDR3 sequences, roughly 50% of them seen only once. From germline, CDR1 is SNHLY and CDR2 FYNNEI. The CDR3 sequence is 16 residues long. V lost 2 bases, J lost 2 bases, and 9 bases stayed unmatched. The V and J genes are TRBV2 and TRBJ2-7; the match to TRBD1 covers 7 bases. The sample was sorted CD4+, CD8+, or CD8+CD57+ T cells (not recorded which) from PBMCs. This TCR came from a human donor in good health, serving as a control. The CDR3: CASSETRGTGTYEQYF. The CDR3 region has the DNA TGTGCCAGCAGTGAAACCAGGGGGACGGGAACCTACGAGCAGTACTTC.